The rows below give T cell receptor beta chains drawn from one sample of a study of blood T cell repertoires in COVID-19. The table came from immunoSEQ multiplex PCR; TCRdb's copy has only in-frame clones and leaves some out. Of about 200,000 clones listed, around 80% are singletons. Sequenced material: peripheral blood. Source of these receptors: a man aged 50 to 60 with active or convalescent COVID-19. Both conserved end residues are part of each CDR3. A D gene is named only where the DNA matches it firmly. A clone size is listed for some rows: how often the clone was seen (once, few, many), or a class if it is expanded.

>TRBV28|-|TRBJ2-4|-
TGTGCCAGCAGTTCCAAACTAGCCAAAAACATTCAGTACTTC
CASSSKLAKNIQYF
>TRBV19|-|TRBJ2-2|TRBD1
TGTGCCAGTAGTATGTTCCAGGGGGCAACAGACACCGGGGAGCTGTTTTTT
CASSMFQGATDTGELFF
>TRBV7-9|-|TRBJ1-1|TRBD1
TGTGCCAGCAGCTTCTCTATAGGACAGGGCATTGAAGCTTTCTTT
CASSFSIGQGIEAFF
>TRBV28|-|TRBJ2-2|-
TGTGCCAGCAGTTTATCGGGGTTTAACACCGGGGAGCTGTTTTTT
CASSLSGFNTGELFF
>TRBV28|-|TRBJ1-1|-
TGTGCCAGCGCCAGGGTTTTGGACACTGAAGCTTTCTTT
CASARVLDTEAFF
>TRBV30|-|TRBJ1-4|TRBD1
TGTGCCTGGAGTAGGGGGGACAGCAATGAAAAACTGTTTTTT
CAWSRGDSNEKLFF
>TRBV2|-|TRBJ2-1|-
TGTGCCAGCAGTGGGAGTGACGGCCCCTACAATGAGCAGTTCTTC
CASSGSDGPYNEQFF
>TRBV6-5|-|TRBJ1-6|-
TGTGCCAGCAGTTACGGGCATTCACCCCTCCACTTT
CASSYGHSPLHF
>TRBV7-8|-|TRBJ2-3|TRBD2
TGTGCCAGCAGCCCAGAGGCCCCGGGACTAGCGGCAGATACGCAGTATTTT
CASSPEAPGLAADTQYF
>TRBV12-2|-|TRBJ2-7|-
TGTGCAAGTCGCCCCCCCGGCAGAGGGTGGGGGCCCTACGAGCAGTACTTC
CASRPPGRGWGPYEQYF
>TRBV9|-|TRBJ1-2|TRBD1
TGTGCCAGCAGCGCGACAGGGCTGAACTATGGCTACACCTTC
CASSATGLNYGYTF
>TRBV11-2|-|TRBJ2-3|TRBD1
TGTGCCAGCAGCTTAGGGGACAGGGTTACAGATACGCAGTATTTT
CASSLGDRVTDTQYF
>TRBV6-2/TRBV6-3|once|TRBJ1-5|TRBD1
TGTGCCAGCAGTGGGACAGGGGGCCCCTATAGCAATCAGCCCCAGCATTTT
CASSGTGGPYSNQPQHF
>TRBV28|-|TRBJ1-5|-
TGTGCCAGCAGAGCCCGGGACACCAATCAGCCCCAGCATTTT
CASRARDTNQPQHF
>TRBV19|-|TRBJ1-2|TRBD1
TGTGCCAGTAGTGGGGACAGGCGACTTTCCTATGGCTACACCTTC
CASSGDRRLSYGYTF
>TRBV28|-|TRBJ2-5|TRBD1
TGTGCCAGCAGTCCACAGGGGGTTGAGACCCAGTACTTC
CASSPQGVETQYF